Listed below are T cell receptor beta chains from one sample, sequenced in a study of PD-L1 blockade in urothelial cancer. The table came from immunoSEQ multiplex PCR; TCRdb's copy has only in-frame clones and leaves some out. This table holds 45,000 to 60,000 clones, nearly 90% found once. The sequencing here drew on PBMCs, taken around atezolizumab (anti-PD-L1) treatment. The receptor set was obtained from a man aged 55 to 70 with urothelial cancer. CDR3s leave out the opening cysteine and the closing phenylalanine or tryptophan. Each record gives: V gene, J gene, D gene, CDR3 protein. The D gene is left open where the match is weak.

>TRBV7-2|TRBJ2-7|NA
ASSFGGSYEQY
>TRBV4-1|TRBJ2-2|TRBD1
ASSQETGGWGGELF
>TRBV18|TRBJ1-1|NA
ASSPSTRGGEAF
>TRBV4-3|TRBJ1-3|NA
ASSQEWGAGNTIY
>TRBV30|TRBJ1-6|TRBD1
AWNDRANSPLH
>TRBV7-6|TRBJ1-6|NA
ASSERSGVGNSPLH
>TRBV11-3|TRBJ2-3|TRBD2
ASSPQAGGTDTQY
>TRBV20-1|TRBJ2-7|NA
SAAGGIEQY
>TRBV4-2|TRBJ2-1|NA
ASSQEGRGVVDEQF
>TRBV18|TRBJ2-5|TRBD2
ASSPQSGAQETQY
>TRBV10-3|TRBJ1-1|NA
AQCWGDTEAF
>TRBV6-5|TRBJ1-4|TRBD1
ASSSDRGKGGLF
>TRBV5-1|TRBJ1-6|NA
ASASWGGTYNSPLH
>TRBV4-1|TRBJ2-3|NA
ASSHFTDTQY
>TRBV9|TRBJ2-2|NA
ASTRWGGGTGELF
>TRBV7-9|TRBJ1-1|NA
ASSLLGQNTEAF
>TRBV7-2|TRBJ1-1|TRBD1
ASSSLAGTAYTEAF
>TRBV28|TRBJ1-2|TRBD1
ASRRPDRENYGYT
>TRBV7-8|TRBJ1-1|NA
ASSLANGGFTEAF
>TRBV5-1|TRBJ2-2|NA
ASSLTSGTGELF
>TRBV6-6|TRBJ2-2|TRBD2
ASSYVRGGTGELF
>TRBV30|TRBJ1-6|NA
AWGAQGFYNSPLH
>TRBV6-5|TRBJ1-1|NA
ASNQQGSTEAF
>TRBV2|TRBJ1-1|TRBD1
ASSRDRVNTEAF
>TRBV28|TRBJ2-2|NA
ASRSGHRTGELF
>TRBV5-1|TRBJ1-1|NA
ASSLTGNSYTEAF
>TRBV6-6|TRBJ1-1|NA
ASSSQGRRTEAF
>TRBV5-8|TRBJ2-5|NA
ASSSRQWETQY
>TRBV7-9|TRBJ2-3|TRBD2
ASSASGGASDTQY
>TRBV6-1|TRBJ2-5|TRBD2
ASSGPGGGRETQY
>TRBV29-1|TRBJ2-5|TRBD1
SVTSPGQGGWETQY
>TRBV7-8|TRBJ2-7|NA
ASSFKTESYEQY
>TRBV9|TRBJ1-2|NA
ASSVARDTNYGYT
>TRBV6-1|TRBJ1-6|TRBD1
ASSPGGEGNSPLH
>TRBV30|TRBJ2-3|NA
AWTIGSSGADTQY
>TRBV5-1|TRBJ1-2|TRBD1
ASSSDRVGYT
>TRBV30|TRBJ1-2|TRBD1
ACSGQGRYYGYT
>TRBV2|TRBJ2-3|NA
ASSSEGPPDTQY
>TRBV7-9|TRBJ1-2|TRBD1
ASSLIRTQGGDGYT
>TRBV28|TRBJ1-6|NA
ASSLWQSNSPLH
>TRBV30|TRBJ1-4|NA
ATGFNEKLF
>TRBV7-9|TRBJ2-1|TRBD1
ASSPGQGGNEQF
>TRBV5-1|TRBJ2-5|TRBD1
ASSRTGKETQY
>TRBV7-9|TRBJ1-4|NA
ASSFSGSKNEKLF
>TRBV2|TRBJ2-6|NA
ASSGHTGANVLT
>TRBV6-1|TRBJ2-3|TRBD2
ASSASGGRADTQY
>TRBV7-2|TRBJ1-6|NA
ASSYRQWDRSPLH